These 24 T cell receptor beta chains share one sample of origin, sequenced in a study of blood T cell repertoires in COVID-19. Measured with immunoSEQ multiplex PCR; TCRdb has only the in-frame clones, and not every one. This sample carries roughly 160,000 clones, less than 85% of them seen once, and the ten largest clones take roughly 12%. What was sequenced was PBMCs or T cells enriched from blood (not recorded which). The receptors here all came from a man aged 50-60 years who had recovered from COVID-19.

This clone occurred a few times. V is TRBV6-5 and J is TRBJ1-1, with 7 bases that match TRBD1. This CDR3 contains 13 residues. V lost 4 bases and J lost 4; bases outside the gene matches: 3. Germline CDR1 reads MNHEY; CDR2 reads SVGAGI. CDR3 in amino acids: CASSLTGSTEAFF. In nucleotides, the CDR3 is TGTGCCAGCAGTTTGACAGGGTCCACTGAAGCTTTCTTT.

The chain combines TRBV19 with TRBJ2-2, with 9 positions matching TRBD1. The J segment lost 5 bases and the V segment lost 7 bases, leaving 8 bases of the junction unmatched. Per germline, CDR1 LNHDA and CDR2 SQIVND (reference sequence). The CDR3 runs to 15 residues. Written as DNA, the CDR3 is TGTGCCAGTATACAGGGGGCTCGGGTGACCGGGGAGCTGTTTTTT. The encoded protein is CASIQGARVTGELFF.

The chain is built from TRBV6-5 and TRBJ2-7; D is unresolved. The V end lost 0 bases, the J end lost 3 bases, and 9 bases lay between the germline ends. The CDR3 has 14 amino acids. Germline V gene data show CDR1 as MNHEY and CDR2 as SVGAGI. The CDR3, as DNA: TGTGCCAGCAGTTACTCAATGGGCAGCTACGAGCAGTACTTC. This codes for CASSYSMGSYEQYF.

V gene TRBV5-6 combines with J gene TRBJ2-6; D is perhaps TRBD2 (6 bases). Germline V gives CDR1 SGHDT, CDR2 YYEEEE. Trimming removed 4 bases from V and 2 bases from J, with 16 bases in between. The CDR3 spans 17 residues. The CDR3 loop is CASSTRGWGAGANVLTF. The CDR3 region has the DNA TGTGCCAGCAGCACCCGGGGCTGGGGGGCTGGGGCCAACGTCCTGACTTTC.

J is TRBJ2-7 and V is TRBV28; TRBD1 matches 9 bases. V lost 3 bases and J lost 6; bases outside the gene matches: 6. The germline gives CDR1 MDHEN, CDR2 SYDVKM. The CDR3 contains 14 residues. CDR3 sequence (DNA): TGTGCCAGCAGTTTCCCACAGGGGGCGCGCGAGCAGTACTTC. Translation: CASSFPQGAREQYF. Filled out from reference TRBV28 and TRBJ2-7, the complete variable domain reads DVKVTQSSRYLVKRTGEKVFLECVQDMDHENMFWYRQDPGLGLRLIYFSYDVKMKEKGDIPEGYSVSREKKERFSLILESASTNQTSMYLCASSFPQGAREQYFGPGTRLTVT.

The chain uses TRBV29-1 and TRBJ2-1, with 11 positions matching TRBD2. Looked up from germline, CDR1 is SQVTM and CDR2 is ANQGSEA. V trimming: 7 bases; J trimming: 8 bases; junction bases outside the gene matches: 7. This CDR3 has 13 amino acids. The CDR3 DNA is TGCAGCGCCCCTAGCGGGGGGAGGGATGAGCAGTTCTTC. As protein: CSAPSGGRDEQFF.

The rearrangement joins TRBV6-5 to TRBJ2-7, with D possibly being TRBD1 (6 bases). The ends were cut back, 6 bases at V and 1 base at J, with 13 bases in the middle. This CDR3 has 14 amino acids. Germline CDR1 reads MNHEY; CDR2 reads SVGAGI. The CDR3 DNA reads as TGTGCCAGCAGAGGACAGCCCTCGTCCTACGAGCAGTACTTC. It encodes CASRGQPSSYEQYF.

The chain joins TRBV5-1 to TRBJ2-3; D perhaps matches TRBD1 (5 bases). The CDR3 loop spans 15 amino acids. CDR1 and CDR2 (germline): SGHRS, YFSETQ. V was pared by 4 bases and J by 0 bases, with 12 bases between. This CDR3 is CASSPRTPSTDTQYF. In nucleotides, the CDR3 is TGCGCCAGCAGCCCGCGGACACCTAGCACAGATACGCAGTATTTT.

The CDR3 bases are TGTGCCAGCAGCCAAGTTTCAGGGAAGAATCAGCCCCAGCATTTT. It specifies CASSQVSGKNQPQHF. This sequence joins TRBV4-2 and TRBJ1-5; weak D call: TRBD1 (5 bases). This CDR3 region has 15 residues. V was pared by 1 base and J by 4 bases, with 11 bases between. The germline V gene has CDR1 LGHNA and CDR2 YNFKEQ.

The chain has TRBV2 and TRBJ2-7; 12 nucleotides align to TRBD1. With V trimmed by 6 bases and J by 4 bases, 4 bases remained unmatched. The CDR3 consists of 14 residues. Germline CDR1 reads SNHLY; CDR2 reads FYNNEI. CDR3 loop: CASSWDRGLYEQYF. As DNA, the CDR3 is TGTGCCAGCAGCTGGGACAGGGGGCTTTACGAGCAGTACTTC. Together with reference TRBV2 and TRBJ2-7, the CDR3 gives the full variable domain: EPEVTQTPSHQVTQMGQEVILRCVPISNHLYFYWYRQILGQKVEFLVSFYNNEISEKSEIFDDQFSVERPDGSNFTLKIRSTKLEDSAMYFCASSWDRGLYEQYFGPGTRLTVT.

V usage is TRBV10-3 and J usage is TRBJ1-3, with D perhaps TRBD1 (5 bases). CDR3 size: 13 residues. Germline-derived CDR1 and CDR2 are ENHRY and SYGVKD. Trimming cost V 8 bases and J 4 bases, with 12 bases left between them. The CDR3 reads CAIAGVAGNTIYF. The DNA of the CDR3 is TGTGCCATCGCGGGGGTTGCCGGAAACACCATATATTTT.

This clone was observed once. The rearrangement joins TRBV3-1 (or the pseudogene TRBV3-2) to TRBJ1-3; D is perhaps TRBD1 (5 bases). Germline loops: CDR1 LGHDT, CDR2 YNNKEL (reference sequence). The CDR3 extends over 15 amino acids. Trimming removed 4 bases at V and 6 bases at J, with 16 bases between. This chain's CDR3 is CASSRAGEGLNTIYF. Here the CDR3 DNA reads TGTGCCAGCAGCCGAGCCGGGGAGGGGTTAAACACCATATATTTT.

The CDR3 nucleotides are TGTGCCAGCAGTTCTCGACTAGGGGCCCAGACAGATACGCAGTATTTT. This codes for CASSSRLGAQTDTQYF. The chain combines TRBV28 with TRBJ2-3; tentative D call: TRBD2 (6 bases). V was pared by 4 bases and J by 3 bases, with 17 bases between. The CDR3 loop spans 16 amino acids. The germline gives CDR1 MDHEN, CDR2 SYDVKM.

The V gene is TRBV10-3, the J gene TRBJ2-3; TRBD2 matches 8 bases. Germline V gene sequence: CDR1 ENHRY, CDR2 SYGVKD. The V segment lost 2 bases and the J segment 0 bases; nucleotides outside the gene matches: 7. This CDR3 contains 17 residues. The CDR3 spells CAISEPPGLVSTDTQYF. The CDR3 DNA follows: TGTGCCATCAGTGAGCCTCCGGGACTAGTGAGCACAGATACGCAGTATTTT.

The chain joins TRBV5-1 to TRBJ2-1, with 11 bases matching TRBD1. The CDR3 sequence is 16 residues long. CDR1 and CDR2 (germline): SGHRS, YFSETQ. Unmatched junction bases numbered 9, after V lost 2 bases and J lost 8 bases. In nucleotides, the CDR3 is TGCGCCAGCAGCTTAAAGTCTCGGACAGGGGGCGATGAGCAGTTCTTC. This gives the protein CASSLKSRTGGDEQFF.

The chain carries TRBV9 and TRBJ2-3; D remains unclear. The germline V gene has CDR1 SGDLS and CDR2 YYNGEE. With 0 bases removed from V and 0 bases from J, the gap between germline ends came to 8 bases. The CDR3 is made up of 15 amino acids. The CDR3 here is CASSVGLDSTDTQYF. The CDR3 DNA reads TGTGCCAGCAGCGTAGGTCTAGATAGCACAGATACGCAGTATTTT.

This rearrangement joins TRBV4-3 to TRBJ1-1; D call uncertain. Germline V CDR1 and CDR2: LGHNA, YSLEER. V was shortened by 4 bases and J by 4 bases, with 10 bases between the two germline ends. This CDR3 comprises 13 residues. The chain's CDR3 is CASSPGRSTEAFF. In DNA, the CDR3 is TGCGCCAGCAGCCCTGGTCGGAGCACTGAAGCTTTCTTT.

This clone was counted between two and nine times. V is TRBV6-5 and J is TRBJ2-2; D gene uncertain. Germline V gene lookup returns CDR1 MNHEY and CDR2 SVGAGI. With 4 bases removed from V and 3 bases from J, the gap between germline ends came to 6 bases. CDR3 size: 13 residues. The CDR3 is CASSLTDTGELFF. The CDR3 DNA follows: TGTGCCAGCAGTTTAACAGACACCGGGGAGCTGTTTTTT.

The chain links TRBV14 to TRBJ1-6, with 8 bases that match TRBD1. The trim removed 4 bases at V and 9 bases at J, leaving 5 bases unmatched. Per germline, CDR1 SGHDN and CDR2 FVKESK. CDR3 length equals 14 residues. CDR3 loop: CASSLTGGSSPLHF. In DNA, the CDR3 is TGTGCCAGCAGCCTTACAGGGGGAAGTTCACCCCTCCACTTT.

V usage is TRBV4-1 and J usage is TRBJ1-5, with unresolved D. The CDR3 consists of 15 residues. CDR1 and CDR2 from the germline V gene are MGHRA and YSYEKL. Trimming removed 6 bases from V and 4 bases from J, with 16 bases in between. The CDR3 nucleotides are TGCGCCAGCAGGCCTGGCGGGGAATATAATCAGCCCCAGCATTTT. This gives the protein CASRPGGEYNQPQHF.

The V gene is TRBV9, the J gene TRBJ1-1; D call uncertain. The V end was cut by 0 bases, the J end by 1 base, with 7 bases between. Germline lookup yields CDR1 SGDLS and CDR2 YYNGEE. This CDR3 has 14 amino acids. The CDR3 loop is CASSVAPQNTEAFF. In DNA form, the CDR3 reads TGTGCCAGCAGCGTAGCCCCCCAGAACACTGAAGCTTTCTTT.

This clone occurred a few times. The J gene is TRBJ1-1, the V gene TRBV7-2; D remains unclear. CDR1 is SGHTA and CDR2 is FQGNSA in the germline V gene. V was trimmed by 2 bases and J by 0 bases, leaving 7 bases between them. The CDR3 loop spans 14 amino acids. Here the CDR3 DNA reads TGTGCCAGCAGCTTATTTCAGATGAACACTGAAGCTTTCTTT. Translating gives CASSLFQMNTEAFF.

Remarks on this clone: The sample holds other DNA sequences that translate to the same CDR3. The chain has TRBV7-6 and TRBJ2-1, with 12 bases identical to TRBD2. The CDR3 runs 15 residues. Germline CDR1 and CDR2: SGHVS and FNYEAQ. The ends lost 4 bases at V and 4 bases at J; junction bases unmatched: 2. DNA for the CDR3: TGTGCCAGCAGCTCCACTAGCGGGGGGTACAATGAGCAGTTCTTC. It translates to CASSSTSGGYNEQFF.

V is TRBV11-2 and J is TRBJ1-2; 8 bases are shared with TRBD1. Germline V lookup: CDR1 SGHAT, CDR2 FQNNGV. The CDR3 runs to 14 residues. The ends lost 1 base at V and 7 bases at J; junction bases unmatched: 5. The CDR3 coding sequence is TGTGCCAGCAGCTTAGGGCAGGGGGCGTCTGGCTACACCTTC. Protein sequence: CASSLGQGASGYTF.